This TCR beta chain was captured by sequencing in a study of lymphopenia after photon versus proton radiotherapy. General study points: After the lymphocyte nadir, photon-treated repertoires showed oligoclonal expansion, especially of CD8+ Temra cells. Only patients who died were analyzed for survival; proton advantage is unproven. Relative stability marked proton patients; photon patients lost diversity and naive cells. Larger post-nadir TCR diversity loss correlated inversely with survival in deceased patients.

Points on this clone: Its specificity is unknown.

Profiled with immunoSEQ multiplex PCR; TCRdb holds only in-frame clones, not every one. The repertoire holds 20,000 to 25,000 clones, with about 85% as singletons. The CDR3 sequence is 14 residues long. Germline CDR1 SEHNR, CDR2 FQNEAQ (reference sequence). V shed 5 bases, J shed 4 bases, and the junction held 7 bases outside the gene matches. The clonotype was recovered from a man in his fifties or sixties with pancreatic cancer. The starting material was peripheral blood, obtained from a patient treated with photon-based radiotherapy. The chain recombines TRBV7-9 with TRBJ2-5; 7 bases are shared with TRBD2. The CDR3 loop is CASSLSGAGETQYF. CDR3 coding DNA: TGTGCCAGCAGCCTGAGCGGGGCGGGAGAGACCCAGTACTTC.